This passage covers 21 T cell receptor beta chains from one sample sequenced in a study of blood T cell repertoires in COVID-19. Assay used: immunoSEQ multiplex PCR; TCRdb lists only in-frame clones, some missing. The table has approximately 250,000 clones, 65% to 85% seen once. The source material was peripheral blood. The origin of the receptors is a human donor in a cohort sampled during active COVID-19.

The chain recombines TRBV6-6 with TRBJ1-5; D perhaps matches TRBD1 (5 bases). With 6 bases removed from V and 14 bases from J, the gap between germline ends came to 14 bases. CDR3 length equals 11 residues. CDR1 and CDR2 from the germline V gene are MNHNY and SVGAGI (reference sequence). CDR3 nucleotides: TGTGCCAGCAGAAGCAGGGTTACAAAGCATTTT. Its translation is CASRSRVTKHF.

The chain combines TRBV5-1 with TRBJ1-2; possible D gene TRBD1, 5 bases. Germline loops: CDR1 SGHRS, CDR2 YFSETQ. V gave up 5 bases and J gave up 2 bases, with 13 bases separating them. CDR3 length: 14 residues. The CDR3 nucleotides are TGCGCCAGCAGTACCAGGGATGTCAACTATGGCTACACCTTC. It yields the protein CASSTRDVNYGYTF.

The V call is TRBV6-4, the J call TRBJ2-1, with D perhaps matching TRBD1 (5 bases). There are 12 residues in the CDR3. Germline V gene sequence: CDR1 MRHNA, CDR2 SNTAGT. V shed 5 bases and J shed 4 bases, with 6 bases lying between them. DNA for the CDR3: TGTGCCAGCAGTAGGGGTTACAATGAGCAGTTCTTC. Translated: CASSRGYNEQFF.

The rearrangement joins TRBV13 to TRBJ1-1, with a tentative D call TRBD1 (6 bases). The CDR3 is 16 amino acids. Trimming took 1 base from V and 1 from J, leaving 13 bases between them. Per germline, CDR1 PRHDT and CDR2 FYEKMQ (reference sequence). The CDR3 is CASSLARGGGNTEAFF. In DNA form, the CDR3 reads TGTGCCAGCAGCTTAGCAAGGGGAGGGGGGAACACTGAAGCTTTCTTT.

The rearrangement uses TRBV10-3 and TRBJ1-6; no definite D call. Trimming took off 3 bases at V and 6 bases at J, with 3 bases between the two ends. The CDR3 length is 12 residues. Germline V lookup: CDR1 ENHRY, CDR2 SYGVKD. The CDR3 spells CAISDGNSPLHF. The CDR3 DNA sequence: TGTGCCATCAGTGACGGTAATTCACCCCTCCACTTT.

The chain recombines TRBV12-5 with TRBJ2-3, with D perhaps matching TRBD2 (6 bases). Germline values: CDR1 LGHNT, CDR2 FRNRAP. The CDR3 is 15 residues long. V dropped 1 base and J dropped 7 bases, with 15 bases sitting between them. Here the CDR3 DNA reads TGTGCTAGTGGTTTGGGCGGCGGGGCGGCTAATACGCAGTATTTT. Protein product: CASGLGGGAANTQYF.

The chain couples TRBV24-1 to TRBJ2-3; TRBD1 matches 11 bases. The CDR3 totals 16 residues. V trimming: 4 bases; J trimming: 4 bases; junction bases outside the gene matches: 6. Germline lookup yields CDR1 KGHDR and CDR2 SFDVKD. The CDR3 bases are TGTGCCACCAGTGACTCCGGACAGGGGGCCGCAGATACGCAGTATTTT. As protein: CATSDSGQGAADTQYF.

The chain recombines TRBV7-9 with TRBJ2-2, with 11 bases identical to TRBD2. The CDR3 covers 17 residues. The J segment lost 8 bases and the V segment lost 4 bases, leaving 12 bases of the junction unmatched. Germline CDR1 SEHNR, CDR2 FQNEAQ (reference sequence). CDR3 DNA sequence: TGTGCCAGCAGCTACCTCCGAGTAGCGGGGGGGACGGGGGAGCTGTTTTTT. As protein: CASSYLRVAGGTGELFF.

The CDR3, as DNA: TGTGCCAGTAGTAAGGGGGGGGCGGGCAATCAGCCCCAGCATTTT. Amino acids: CASSKGGAGNQPQHF. This sequence joins TRBV19 and TRBJ1-5; possibly TRBD1 for D (6 bases). V lost 4 bases and J lost 2, with 12 bases in between. The CDR3 totals 15 residues. Looked up from germline, CDR1 is LNHDA and CDR2 is SQIVND (reference sequence).

In nucleotides, the CDR3 is TGTGCTAGTGCCTCTGTTGAAGCTTTCTTT. As protein: CASASVEAFF. V is TRBV12-5 and J is TRBJ1-1; D unclear. This CDR3 has 10 amino acids. The V end was cut by 7 bases, the J end by 7 bases, with 7 bases between. The germline CDR1 and CDR2 sequences are LGHNT and FRNRAP.

The V gene is TRBV2, the J gene TRBJ1-1, with TRBD1 matching 8 bases. Per the germline V gene, CDR1 is SNHLY and CDR2 is FYNNEI. This CDR3 is 15 amino acids long. V gave up 6 bases and J gave up 5 bases; unmatched junction bases: 11. The CDR3 reads CASRAGGRVWTEAFF. CDR3 DNA: TGTGCCAGCAGGGCAGGGGGCAGGGTGTGGACTGAAGCTTTCTTT.

This sequence joins TRBV7-3 and TRBJ1-6; possible D gene TRBD1, 5 bases. Per germline, CDR1 SGHTA and CDR2 FQGTGA. Trimming took 6 bases from V and 9 from J, leaving 12 bases between them. This CDR3 spans 13 amino acids. CDR3 bases: TGTGCCAGCAGTCGAACCCAGGGTTCACCCCTCCACTTT. Encoded protein: CASSRTQGSPLHF.

This clone was detected only a few times. The chain recombines TRBV25-1 with TRBJ2-3, with 9 bases that match TRBD1. Germline CDR1 MGHDK, CDR2 SYGVNS. The CDR3 length is 12 residues. Germline trimming cut 6 bases from V and 11 bases from J; bases unmatched to any gene: 6. CDR3 bases: TGTGCCAGCAGGAGGGGGACAGGGATGCAGTATTTT. Protein: CASRRGTGMQYF.

This chain links TRBV6-5 with TRBJ2-3, with a possible D match to TRBD2 (6 bases). Trimming removed 7 bases at V and 4 bases at J, with 18 bases between. The CDR3 totals 15 residues. Looked up from germline, CDR1 is MNHEY and CDR2 is SVGAGI. The CDR3, as DNA: TGTGCCAGCACGGGAGCCCAAGGGGCGGCAGATACGCAGTATTTT. This sequence encodes CASTGAQGAADTQYF.

The V gene is TRBV28, the J gene TRBJ2-7; 7 bases are a match to TRBD2. Germline-derived CDR1 and CDR2 are MDHEN and SYDVKM. The trim removed 5 bases at V and 0 bases at J, leaving 7 bases unmatched. The CDR3 runs to 15 residues. In nucleotides, the CDR3 is TGTGCCAGCAGTACCCCTAGCGGAGTCTCCTACGAGCAGTACTTC. It codes for CASSTPSGVSYEQYF. Based on the CDR3 plus reference TRBV28 and TRBJ2-7, the full variable domain is DVKVTQSSRYLVKRTGEKVFLECVQDMDHENMFWYRQDPGLGLRLIYFSYDVKMKEKGDIPEGYSVSREKKERFSLILESASTNQTSMYLCASSTPSGVSYEQYFGPGTRLTVT.

This clone was observed a single time. The chain combines TRBV19 with TRBJ2-1; no clear D. This CDR3 is 13 amino acids long. CDR1 is LNHDA, CDR2 SQIVND, per germline (reference sequence). The V end lost 4 bases, the J end lost 2 bases, and 6 bases lay between the germline ends. The CDR3 protein is CASSTFTYNEQFF. The DNA of the CDR3 is TGTGCCAGTAGTACATTCACCTACAATGAGCAGTTCTTC. Combining the CDR3 with reference TRBV19 and TRBJ2-1 gives the whole variable domain DGGITQSPKYLFRKEGQNVTLSCEQNLNHDAMYWYRQDPGQGLRLIYYSQIVNDFQKGDIAEGYSVSREKKESFPLTVTSAQKNPTAFYLCASSTFTYNEQFFGPGTRLTVL.

The rearrangement joins TRBV7-2 to TRBJ2-5; D gene ambiguous. The V gene lost 2 bases and the J gene lost 2 bases, with 9 bases spanning the gap. The CDR3 has 14 amino acids. Germline values: CDR1 SGHTA, CDR2 FQGNSA. CDR3 sequence reads: CASSLSLTQETQYF. CDR3 DNA sequence: TGTGCCAGCAGCTTAAGCTTGACTCAAGAGACCCAGTACTTC. Filled out from reference TRBV7-2 and TRBJ2-5, the complete variable domain reads GAGVSQSPSNKVTEKGKDVELRCDPISGHTALYWYRQSLGQGLEFLIYFQGNSAPDKSGLPSDRFSAERTGGSVSTLTIQRTQQEDSAVYLCASSLSLTQETQYFGPGTRLLVL.

V usage is TRBV5-1 and J usage is TRBJ2-7; 11 bases map to TRBD2. Unmatched junction bases numbered 4, after V lost 2 bases and J lost 0 bases. Per the germline V gene, CDR1 is SGHRS and CDR2 is YFSETQ. The CDR3 contains 16 residues. The CDR3 nucleotides read TGCGCCAGCAGCTTTCCTAGCGGGAGGAGCTCCTACGAGCAGTACTTC. It encodes CASSFPSGRSSYEQYF.

The chain couples TRBV9 to TRBJ1-1; no reliable D call. This CDR3 contains 14 residues. Germline CDR1 and CDR2: SGDLS and YYNGEE. V lost 4 bases and J 0 bases, leaving 10 bases between the germline ends. The CDR3 is CASSPGVVNTEAFF. CDR3 DNA sequence: TGTGCCAGCAGCCCCGGTGTGGTGAACACTGAAGCTTTCTTT.

This clone has just a few counts. The J gene is TRBJ1-1, the V gene TRBV10-1, with no clear D. Germline V gene sequence: CDR1 WNHNN, CDR2 SYGVQD (reference sequence). This CDR3 has 14 amino acids. Trimming removed 5 bases at V and 7 bases at J, with 17 bases between. The CDR3 DNA is TGCGCCAGCAGTCCACAGATCATGAATGGTGAAGCTTTCTTT. Translated, it gives CASSPQIMNGEAFF.

The V and J genes are TRBV7-9 and TRBJ2-1; 13 bases fit TRBD2. Germline loops: CDR1 SEHNR, CDR2 FQNEAQ (reference sequence). CDR3 length: 15 amino acids. Trimming took 4 bases from V and 8 from J; bases not matched to a gene: 5. The CDR3 bases are TGTGCCAGCAGCTACGGACTAGCGGGGGCAGATGAGCAGTTCTTC. Amino acids: CASSYGLAGADEQFF.